This TCR beta chain came from a study of T-cell reconstitution after alpha-beta-depleted transplantation in children. For TCRbeta, the library was prepared with unique molecular identifiers. TCRdb redid the calling of the PCR reads with MiXCR, one entry per CDR3 protein. The sample includes some 290,000 distinct CDR3 sequences, around 9.6% of them seen just once. This clonotype showed up many times. This TCR came from a human donor who donated a stem cell graft to a child with SCID. Material: PBMCs from the stem cell graft donor, obtained from the stem cell graft.

The CDR3 region is CASSKGPNIQYF. The CDR3 DNA reads as TGCGCCAGCAGCAAGGGACCAAACATTCAGTACTTC. V is TRBV5-1 and J is TRBJ2-4; D possibly matches TRBD1 or TRBD2 (5 bases each). Germline CDR1 SGHRS, CDR2 YFSETQ. The CDR3 runs 12 residues. Trimming cost V 4 bases and J 6 bases, with 8 bases left between them.